Below, one T cell receptor beta chain is given with its context. These data originate in a study of T cell changes during pregnancy in multiple sclerosis. The CDR3 is made up of 16 amino acids. V lost 2 bases to trimming and J lost 5 bases; unmatched junction nucleotides: 5. CDR1 and CDR2 (germline): SGHTA, FQGNSA. Method: immunoSEQ multiplex PCR; TCRdb's copy keeps in-frame clones and lacks some. The data show about 64,000 clones, with 80% to 95% seen just once and almost 6.5% held by the top ten. This sample comprised peripheral blood, obtained in the third trimester of pregnancy. This clonotype was obtained from a female donor in good health, enrolled as a control in a pregnancy study. The gene calls are TRBV7-2 and TRBJ2-5; 13 nucleotides agree with TRBD2. The CDR3 nucleotides read TGTGCCAGCAGCTTAACTAGCGGGGGGGCCCTTGAGACCCAGTACTTC. Translated, it gives CASSLTSGGALETQYF.